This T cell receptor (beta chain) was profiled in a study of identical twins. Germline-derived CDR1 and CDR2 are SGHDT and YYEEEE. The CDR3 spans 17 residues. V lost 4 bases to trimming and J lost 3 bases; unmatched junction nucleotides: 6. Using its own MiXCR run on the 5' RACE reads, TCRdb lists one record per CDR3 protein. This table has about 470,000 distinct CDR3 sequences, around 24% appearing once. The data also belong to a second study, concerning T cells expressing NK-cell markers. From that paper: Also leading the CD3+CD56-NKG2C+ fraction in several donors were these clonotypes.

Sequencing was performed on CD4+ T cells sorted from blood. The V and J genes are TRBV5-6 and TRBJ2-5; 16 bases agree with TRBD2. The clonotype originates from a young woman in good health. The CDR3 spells CASSPGTSGGAEETQYF. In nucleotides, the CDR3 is TGTGCCAGCAGCCCCGGGACTAGCGGGGGGGCCGAAGAGACCCAGTACTTC.